This TCR beta chain was sequenced for a study of OX40 agonist ivuxolimab in advanced cancers. Turning to the study itself: Clinicians treated patients with ivuxolimab, an agonistic anti-OX40 (CD134) antibody. At doses from 0.01 to 10 mg/kg, patients were given intravenous ivuxolimab every 2 weeks. Age averaged 60 years (range about 23 to 80), and around 78% were male.

This clone was observed once. Blood sampling was done at baseline, cycle 4 day 1, and cycle 7 day 1. CDR3 size: 15 residues. Trimming shortened V by 5 bases and J by 5 bases, and 19 bases separated the two germline ends. In germline, CDR1 is SGHTA, CDR2 FQGNSA. Sequencing used immunoSEQ multiplex PCR; TCRdb keeps in-frame clones, though not all of them. The profile shows about 70,000 clones, roughly 80% of them singletons. This TCR came from an adult with an advanced solid tumor such as melanoma, head and neck, liver or kidney cancer. The chain carries TRBV7-2 and TRBJ2-7, with D perhaps matching TRBD2 (6 bases). This sample comprised CD4+ or CD8+ T cells sorted from blood, obtained in a trial of the OX40 agonist ivuxolimab. CDR3 sequence: CASSHGRSWGDEQYF. DNA for the CDR3: TGTGCCAGCAGCCACGGGAGATCCTGGGGGGACGAGCAGTACTTC.